These 2 T cell receptor beta chains were all obtained from the same sample, sequenced in a study of T cell repertoires in cytomegalovirus infection. TCRdb passed the reads through MiXCR, listing each CDR3 protein once. The sample shows approximately 340,000 distinct CDR3 sequences, almost 30% of them seen only once. Their target antigens are unknown. The specimen was cultured PBMCs, collected from culture after CMV antigen stimulation. The source of these receptors is a human donor in good health (CMV status not recorded). Some clones in this sample may be carry-over from other donors' samples.

The V call is TRBV7-2, the J call TRBJ1-5; 7 nucleotides agree with TRBD1. V lost 5 bases and J lost 6; bases outside the gene matches: 13. Germline CDR1 SGHTA, CDR2 FQGNSA. This CDR3 has 16 amino acids. CDR3: CASSRRGQEVGQPQHF. The CDR3 DNA follows: TGTGCCAGCAGCCGGCGAGGACAGGAGGTGGGTCAGCCCCAGCATTTT.

Here the CDR3 reads CASSLEAGKQFF. Written as DNA, the CDR3 is TGTGCCAGCAGCTTAGAAGCGGGAAAGCAGTTCTTC. The rearrangement uses TRBV7-2 and TRBJ2-1; TRBD2 matches 7 bases. With 1 base clipped from V and 11 bases from J, the junction kept 2 bases outside the gene matches. Germline-derived CDR1 and CDR2 are SGHTA and FQGNSA. There are 12 residues in the CDR3. The variable domain in full, completed from reference TRBV7-2 and TRBJ2-1, reads GAGVSQSPSNKVTEKGKDVELRCDPISGHTALYWYRQSLGQGLEFLIYFQGNSAPDKSGLPSDRFSAERTGGSVSTLTIQRTQQEDSAVYLCASSLEAGKQFFGPGTRLTVL.